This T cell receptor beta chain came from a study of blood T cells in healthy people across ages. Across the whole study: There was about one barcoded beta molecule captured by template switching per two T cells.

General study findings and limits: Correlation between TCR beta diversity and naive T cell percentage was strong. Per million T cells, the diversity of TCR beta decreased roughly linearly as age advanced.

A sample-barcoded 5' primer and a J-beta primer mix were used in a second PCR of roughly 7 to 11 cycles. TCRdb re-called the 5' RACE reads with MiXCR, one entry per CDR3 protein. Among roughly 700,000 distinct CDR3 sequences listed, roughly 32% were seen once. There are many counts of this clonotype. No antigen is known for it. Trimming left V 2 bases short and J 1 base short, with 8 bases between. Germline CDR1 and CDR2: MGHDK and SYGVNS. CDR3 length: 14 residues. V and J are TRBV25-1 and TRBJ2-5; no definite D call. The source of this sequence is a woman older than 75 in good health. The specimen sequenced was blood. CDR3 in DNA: TGTGCCAGCAGTGAACCGGTTCCCCAAGAGACCCAGTACTTC. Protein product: CASSEPVPQETQYF.